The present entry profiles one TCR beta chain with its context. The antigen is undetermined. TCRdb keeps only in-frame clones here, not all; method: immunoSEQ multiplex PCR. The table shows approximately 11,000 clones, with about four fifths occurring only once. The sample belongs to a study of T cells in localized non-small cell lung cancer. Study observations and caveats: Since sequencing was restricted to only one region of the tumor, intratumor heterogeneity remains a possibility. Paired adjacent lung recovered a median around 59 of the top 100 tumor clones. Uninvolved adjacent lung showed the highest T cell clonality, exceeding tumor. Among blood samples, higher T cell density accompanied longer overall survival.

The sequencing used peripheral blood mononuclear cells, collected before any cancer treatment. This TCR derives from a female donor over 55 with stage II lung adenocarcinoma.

CDR3 in amino acids: CASSLEEQGRAFF. CDR3 sequence (DNA): TGTGCCAGCAGCTTAGAGGAGCAGGGCAGAGCTTTCTTT. The chain couples TRBV7-9 to TRBJ1-1; a possible D gene is TRBD1 (5 bases). The CDR3 has 13 residues. Germline V gives CDR1 SEHNR, CDR2 FQNEAQ (reference sequence). V was pared by 1 base and J by 10 bases, with 13 bases between.